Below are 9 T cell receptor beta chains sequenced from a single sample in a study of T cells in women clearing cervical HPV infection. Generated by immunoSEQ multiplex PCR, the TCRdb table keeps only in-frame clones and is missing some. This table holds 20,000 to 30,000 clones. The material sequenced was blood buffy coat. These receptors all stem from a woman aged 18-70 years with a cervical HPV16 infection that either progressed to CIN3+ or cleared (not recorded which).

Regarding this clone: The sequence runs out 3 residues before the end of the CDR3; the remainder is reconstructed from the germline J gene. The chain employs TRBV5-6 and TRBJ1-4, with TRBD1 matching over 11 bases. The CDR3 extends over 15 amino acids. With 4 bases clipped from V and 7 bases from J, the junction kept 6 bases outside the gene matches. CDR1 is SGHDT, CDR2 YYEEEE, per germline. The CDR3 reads CASSSQGQGVEKLFF. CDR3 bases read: TGTGCCAGCAGCAGCCAGGGACAGGGGGTTGAAAAA.

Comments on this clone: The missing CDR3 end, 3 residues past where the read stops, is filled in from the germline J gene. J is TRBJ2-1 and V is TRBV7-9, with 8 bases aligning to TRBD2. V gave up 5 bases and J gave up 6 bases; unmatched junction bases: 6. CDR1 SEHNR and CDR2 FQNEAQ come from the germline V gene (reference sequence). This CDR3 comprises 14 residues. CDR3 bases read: TGTGCCAGCAGCCCATCCGGGACTAGCAATGAG. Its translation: CASSPSGTSNE. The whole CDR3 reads CASSPSGTSNEQFF. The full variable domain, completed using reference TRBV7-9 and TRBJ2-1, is DTGVSQNPRHKITKRGQNVTFRCDPISEHNRLYWYRQTLGQGPEFLTYFQNEAQLEKSRLLSDRFSAERPKGSFSTLEIQRTEQGDSAMYLCASSPSGTSNEQFFGPGTRLTVL.

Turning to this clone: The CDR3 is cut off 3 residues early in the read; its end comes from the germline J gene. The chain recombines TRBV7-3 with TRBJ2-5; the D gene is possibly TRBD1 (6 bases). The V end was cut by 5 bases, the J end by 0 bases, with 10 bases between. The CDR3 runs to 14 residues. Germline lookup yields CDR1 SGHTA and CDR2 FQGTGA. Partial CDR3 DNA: TGTGCCAGCAGCGCCGGACAGAACCAAGAGACC. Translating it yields CASSAGQNQET. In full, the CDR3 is CASSAGQNQETQYF.

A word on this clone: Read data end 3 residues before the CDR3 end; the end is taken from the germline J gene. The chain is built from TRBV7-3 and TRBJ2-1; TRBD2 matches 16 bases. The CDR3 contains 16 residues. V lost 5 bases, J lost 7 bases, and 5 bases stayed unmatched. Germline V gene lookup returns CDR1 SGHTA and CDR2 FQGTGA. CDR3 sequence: CASSLGLAGGQNEQFF. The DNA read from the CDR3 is TGTGCCAGCAGCCTGGGACTAGCGGGGGGGCAAAATGAG.

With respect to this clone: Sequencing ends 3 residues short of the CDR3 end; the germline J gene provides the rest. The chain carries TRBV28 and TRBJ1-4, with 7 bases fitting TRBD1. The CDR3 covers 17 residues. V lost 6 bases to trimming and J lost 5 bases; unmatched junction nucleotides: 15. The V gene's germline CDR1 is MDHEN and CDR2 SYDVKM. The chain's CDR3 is CASSTQRRGRPNEKLFF. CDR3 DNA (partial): TGTGCCAGCAGCACCCAGAGAAGGGGGCGTCCCAATGAAAAA.

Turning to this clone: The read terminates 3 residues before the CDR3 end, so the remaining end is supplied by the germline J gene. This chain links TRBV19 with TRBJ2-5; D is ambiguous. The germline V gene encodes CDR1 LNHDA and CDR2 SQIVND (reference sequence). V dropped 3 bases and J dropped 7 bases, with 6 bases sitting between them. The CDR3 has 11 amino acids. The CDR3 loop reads CASSIGMTQYF. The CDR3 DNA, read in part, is TGTGCCAGTAGTATCGGTATGACC. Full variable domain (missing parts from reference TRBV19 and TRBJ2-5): DGGITQSPKYLFRKEGQNVTLSCEQNLNHDAMYWYRQDPGQGLRLIYYSQIVNDFQKGDIAEGYSVSREKKESFPLTVTSAQKNPTAFYLCASSIGMTQYFGPGTRLLVL.

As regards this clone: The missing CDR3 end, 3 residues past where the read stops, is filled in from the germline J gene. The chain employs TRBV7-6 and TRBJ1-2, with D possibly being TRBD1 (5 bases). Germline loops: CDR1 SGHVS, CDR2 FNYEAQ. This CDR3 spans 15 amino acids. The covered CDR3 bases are TGTGCCAGCAGCTTAGCCCCGGGACTAGTGAAAGGC. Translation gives CASSLAPGLVKG. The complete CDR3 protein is CASSLAPGLVKGYTF.

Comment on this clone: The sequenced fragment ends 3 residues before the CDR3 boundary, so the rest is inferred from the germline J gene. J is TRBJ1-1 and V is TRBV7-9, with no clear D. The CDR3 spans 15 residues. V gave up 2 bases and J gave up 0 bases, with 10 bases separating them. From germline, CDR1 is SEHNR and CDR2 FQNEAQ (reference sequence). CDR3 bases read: TGTGCCAGCAGCTTACAGACTTATTTGAACACTGAA. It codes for CASSLQTYLNTE. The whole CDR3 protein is CASSLQTYLNTEAFF.

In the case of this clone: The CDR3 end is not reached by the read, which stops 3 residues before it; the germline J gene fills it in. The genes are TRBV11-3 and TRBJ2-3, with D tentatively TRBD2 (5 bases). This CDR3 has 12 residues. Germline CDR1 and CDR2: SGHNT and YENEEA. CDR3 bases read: TGTGCCAGCAGCTTCGCCGGGGAGACG. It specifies CASSFAGET. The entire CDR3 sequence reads CASSFAGETQYF.